This T cell receptor (beta chain) derives from a study of shared clonotypes between healthy human individuals. Samples underwent the assay at deep level. Assay used: immunoSEQ multiplex PCR; TCRdb lists only in-frame clones, some missing. The sample includes around 1.5 million clones, 95% to 99% of them seen just once. Memory CD4+ cells were the fraction left after CD45RA+ naive selection. The V gene end was trimmed by 3 bases and the J gene end by 4 bases; junction bases not matched to a gene: 11. CDR3 size: 17 residues. Germline V CDR1 and CDR2: KGHSH, LQKENI. This chain links TRBV18 with TRBJ1-1, with 10 positions matching TRBD1. This clonotype originated in a man aged 25-40 years in good health. The sequencing input was naive CD4+ T cells sorted from blood. Subset defined: CD45RA+ positively selected. The CDR3, as DNA: TGTGCCAGCTCACCGGGACAGGGGAATCTCCTGGTCACTGAAGCTTTCTTT. It encodes CASSPGQGNLLVTEAFF.